One and the same sample provided the 17 T cell receptor beta chains below, sequenced in a study of blood T cell repertoires in COVID-19. Measured with immunoSEQ multiplex PCR; TCRdb has only the in-frame clones, and not every one. Of around 400,000 clones listed, around 87% are singletons. The sequenced sample consisted of peripheral blood. Source of these receptors: a woman aged 60 to 75 with COVID-19, enrolled during active disease.

The CDR3 region has the DNA TGTGCCAGCAGCCCCAGTCCAGGTAGCACAGATACGCAGTATTTT. This codes for CASSPSPGSTDTQYF. J is TRBJ2-3 and V is TRBV7-3; D remains unclear. The CDR3 contains 15 residues. Trimming removed 5 bases from V and 0 bases from J, with 12 bases in between. Germline V lookup: CDR1 SGHTA, CDR2 FQGTGA.

The chain has TRBV5-4 and TRBJ1-2; 7 positions agree with TRBD1. The CDR3 has 15 residues. Trimming cost V 4 bases and J 0 bases; bases outside gene matches: 6. In germline, CDR1 is SGHNT, CDR2 YYREEE (reference sequence). The DNA of the CDR3 is TGTGCCAGCAGCCCTTTACAGGGGCCTAACTATGGCTACACCTTC. Translation gives CASSPLQGPNYGYTF. The whole variable domain, remainder taken from reference TRBV5-4 and TRBJ1-2, is ETGVTQSPTHLIKTRGQQVTLRCSSQSGHNTVSWYQQALGQGPQFIFQYYREEENGRGNFPPRFSGLQFPNYSSELNVNALELDDSALYLCASSPLQGPNYGYTFGSGTRLTVV.

The chain carries TRBV18 and TRBJ2-7, with 12 bases identical to TRBD1. Germline V gives CDR1 KGHSH, CDR2 LQKENI. This CDR3 is built from 15 residues. V gave up 4 bases and J gave up 7 bases; unmatched junction bases: 8. CDR3 bases: TGTGCCAGCTCACGGCCGGGACAGGGGGCTGGAGAGCAGTACTTC. Translating it yields CASSRPGQGAGEQYF.

The J gene is TRBJ2-7, the V gene TRBV15, with 10 nucleotides matching TRBD1. CDR1 and CDR2 from the germline V gene are LNHNV and YYDKDF (reference sequence). J lost 5 bases, V lost 2 bases, and 3 bases had no gene match. The CDR3 is 14 amino acids. The CDR3 nucleotides are TGTGCCACCAGCAGAAGACAGGGGGCCGACGAGCAGTACTTC. Protein sequence: CATSRRQGADEQYF.

The chain has TRBV5-6 and TRBJ2-1; 12 positions agree with TRBD2. V lost 5 bases to trimming and J lost 9 bases; unmatched junction nucleotides: 18. Germline V lookup: CDR1 SGHDT, CDR2 YYEEEE. The CDR3 runs to 18 residues. The CDR3 loop reads CASSPFLAGGPRTGEQFF. The DNA of the CDR3 is TGTGCCAGCAGTCCCTTTCTAGCGGGGGGGCCGAGGACAGGTGAGCAGTTCTTC.

This clone was seen once. The rearrangement uses TRBV19 and TRBJ1-1, with TRBD1 matching over 7 bases. The CDR3 is 14 residues long. The germline V gene encodes CDR1 LNHDA and CDR2 SQIVND (reference sequence). Trimming cost V 3 bases and J 5 bases; bases outside gene matches: 6. The chain's CDR3 is CASSIDRVGTEAFF. CDR3 coding DNA: TGTGCCAGTAGTATCGACAGGGTAGGAACTGAAGCTTTCTTT.

This rearrangement joins TRBV6-2 or TRBV6-3 to TRBJ2-7, with a weak D call TRBD2 (5 bases). This CDR3 is built from 14 residues. CDR1 MNHEY and CDR2 SVGEGT come from the germline V gene. V was clipped by 2 bases and J by 0 bases, with 8 bases between them. The CDR3 here is CASSYGGPSYEQYF. The CDR3 bases are TGTGCCAGCAGTTACGGAGGACCCTCCTACGAGCAGTACTTC.

The V gene is TRBV10-3, the J gene TRBJ2-1; a weak D match, TRBD1 (6 bases). Germline V gives CDR1 ENHRY, CDR2 SYGVKD. V was clipped by 11 bases and J by 5 bases, with 7 bases between them. CDR3 length: 10 amino acids. In DNA, the CDR3 is TGTGCCGCAGGGGACAATGAGCAGTTCTTC. The encoded protein is CAAGDNEQFF.

This clone was recorded only once. The V call is TRBV5-1, the J call TRBJ2-7; 12 bases agree with TRBD1. This CDR3 contains 14 residues. CDR1 and CDR2 (germline): SGHRS, YFSETQ. J gave up 7 bases and V 2 bases, and 4 bases lay outside the gene matches. DNA for the CDR3: TGCGCCAGCAGCTTAGGGACAGGGGGCGAGGAGCAGTACTTC. It specifies CASSLGTGGEEQYF.

J is TRBJ1-5 and V is TRBV18, with D possibly being TRBD1 (5 bases). The V gene lost 4 bases and the J gene lost 3 bases, with 16 bases spanning the gap. Germline V lookup: CDR1 KGHSH, CDR2 LQKENI. This CDR3 has 16 residues. CDR3 residues: CASSRQRGRDNQPQHF. CDR3 nucleotide sequence: TGTGCCAGCTCACGACAGAGAGGGAGGGACAATCAGCCCCAGCATTTT.

This chain connects TRBV7-9 to TRBJ2-5, with TRBD2 matching over 10 bases. Germline V lookup: CDR1 SEHNR, CDR2 FQNEAQ (reference sequence). The junction had 4 bases not matched to a gene; V was cut back by 5 bases and J by 4 bases. The CDR3 is made up of 14 amino acids. DNA of the CDR3: TGTGCCAGCAGCCCTTCTAGCGGGGGAGAGACCCAGTACTTC. Protein product: CASSPSSGGETQYF. The full variable domain, with the rest looked up from reference TRBV7-9 and TRBJ2-5, is DTGVSQNPRHKITKRGQNVTFRCDPISEHNRLYWYRQTLGQGPEFLTYFQNEAQLEKSRLLSDRFSAERPKGSFSTLEIQRTEQGDSAMYLCASSPSSGGETQYFGPGTRLLVL.

The V gene is TRBV27, the J gene TRBJ2-2, with D hard to call. CDR1 and CDR2 from the germline V gene are MNHEY and SMNVEV (reference sequence). CDR3 size: 13 residues. Between the trimmed V and J ends, which lost 0 bases and 8 bases, there was a span of 7 bases. The CDR3 bases are TGTGCCAGCAGTTTATCGGGCCCAGGGGAGCTGTTTTTT. Translating gives CASSLSGPGELFF.

The CDR3 DNA reads TGTGCCAGCAGCCTCGGACAGGGGCTAATGAACACTGAAGCTTTCTTT. Amino acid sequence: CASSLGQGLMNTEAFF. The rearrangement uses TRBV7-3 and TRBJ1-1, with 9 bases identical to TRBD1. Trimming at V came to 5 bases and at J to 0 bases, leaving 7 bases not matched to a gene. Germline V gene data show CDR1 as SGHTA and CDR2 as FQGTGA. The CDR3 runs 16 residues.

The sample holds one count of this clone. The chain links TRBV10-2 to TRBJ1-1, with D perhaps matching TRBD1 (5 bases). Germline CDR1 reads WSHSY; CDR2 reads SAAADI. V gave up 4 bases and J gave up 3 bases, with 9 bases separating them. The CDR3 extends over 13 amino acids. The CDR3 is CASSVWGDTEAFF. Written as DNA, the CDR3 is TGCGCCAGCAGTGTTTGGGGCGACACTGAAGCTTTCTTT.

This clone is a singleton in its sample. The chain employs TRBV5-1 and TRBJ1-6; TRBD1 matches at 7 bases. V lost 6 bases, J lost 6 bases, and 12 bases stayed unmatched. Germline lookup yields CDR1 SGHRS and CDR2 YFSETQ. The CDR3 contains 16 residues. CDR3 residues: CASTRGEAGGNSPLHF. The DNA of the CDR3 is TGCGCCAGCACCAGGGGTGAGGCAGGGGGTAATTCACCCCTCCACTTT. Supplemented by reference TRBV5-1 and TRBJ1-6, the full variable domain reads KAGVTQTPRYLIKTRGQQVTLSCSPISGHRSVSWYQQTPGQGLQFLFEYFSETQRNKGNFPGRFSGRQFSNSRSEMNVSTLELGDSALYLCASTRGEAGGNSPLHFGNGTRLTVT.

This chain connects TRBV2 to TRBJ2-7; 7 nucleotides align to TRBD1. This CDR3 has 12 amino acids. The V gene's germline CDR1 is SNHLY and CDR2 FYNNEI. V shed 6 bases, J shed 5 bases, and the junction held 4 bases outside the gene matches. CDR3 loop: CASRGQDHEQYF. Written as DNA, the CDR3 is TGTGCCAGCAGAGGACAGGACCACGAGCAGTACTTC.

This rearrangement joins TRBV6-5 to TRBJ2-7, with no clear D. CDR1 is MNHEY, CDR2 SVGAGI, per germline. The CDR3 has 12 amino acids. V lost 6 bases to trimming and J lost 4 bases, with 10 bases between them. The DNA for the CDR3 is TGTGCCAGCAGGGGCAGCTTATACGAGCAGTACTTC. Amino acids: CASRGSLYEQYF.